This T cell receptor (beta chain) is from a study of T cell responses to AZD1222 COVID-19 vaccine. The length of the CDR3 is 15 residues. V was shortened by 4 bases and J by 5 bases, with 16 bases between the two germline ends. Per the germline V gene, CDR1 is SGHDT and CDR2 is YYEEEE. Sequencing was performed with immunoSEQ multiplex PCR; in TCRdb, only in-frame clones are kept and a portion is missing. The data hold about 150,000 clones, with around 95% observed a single time. General observations from the study: Elevations in Spike-specific TCR breadth and depth followed administration of two AZD1222 doses.

About this clone itself: Its matching antigen is unknown.

Sequenced material: peripheral blood, taken on day 0 of AZD1222 vaccination. This clonotype was sampled from an adult in good health. The chain couples TRBV5-6 to TRBJ1-5, with a possible D match to TRBD1 (6 bases). The CDR3 loop is CASSGTTGTDQPQHF. In DNA form, the CDR3 reads TGTGCCAGCAGCGGAACCACAGGGACCGATCAGCCCCAGCATTTT. Using reference TRBV5-6 and TRBJ1-5 for the parts outside the CDR3, the full variable domain is DAGVTQSPTHLIKTRGQQVTLRCSPKSGHDTVSWYQQALGQGPQFIFQYYEEEERQRGNFPDRFSGHQFPNYSSELNVNALLLGDSALYLCASSGTTGTDQPQHFGDGTRLSIL.